The rows below give T cell receptor beta chains drawn from one sample of a study of T cell responses to AZD1222 COVID-19 vaccine. Assay used: immunoSEQ multiplex PCR; TCRdb lists only in-frame clones, some missing. The sample gives 80,000 to 100,000 clones, 65% to 90% of which show up once; roughly 6.3% is in the top ten. The specimen was peripheral blood, collected on day 0 of AZD1222 vaccination. Source of these receptors: an adult in good health. Each CDR3 is given without its conserved first and last residue. Each record gives: V gene, J gene, CDR3 length, D gene, CDR3 protein. The D gene is left open where the match is weak.

V gene: TRBV7-9
J gene: TRBJ2-2
CDR3 length: 13
D gene: .
CDR3 protein: ASSTRATPTGELF

V gene: TRBV12-3/TRBV12-4
J gene: TRBJ1-2
CDR3 length: 11
D gene: .
CDR3 protein: ASSLQGRVGYT

V gene: TRBV5-5
J gene: TRBJ1-1
CDR3 length: 11
D gene: .
CDR3 protein: ASSLSYYTEAF

V gene: TRBV2
J gene: TRBJ2-7
CDR3 length: 12
D gene: TRBD2
CDR3 protein: ASKRTSPSREQY

V gene: TRBV4-3
J gene: TRBJ1-2
CDR3 length: 11
D gene: .
CDR3 protein: ASSQDREFGYT

V gene: TRBV27
J gene: TRBJ1-1
CDR3 length: 15
D gene: .
CDR3 protein: ASTSGRGRLENTEAF

V gene: TRBV4-3
J gene: TRBJ1-5
CDR3 length: 11
D gene: .
CDR3 protein: ASSQDISQPQH

V gene: TRBV11-3
J gene: TRBJ2-2
CDR3 length: 14
D gene: TRBD2
CDR3 protein: ASLPLAGVGTGELF

V gene: TRBV5-6
J gene: TRBJ2-7
CDR3 length: 12
D gene: TRBD1
CDR3 protein: ASSSTGTVHVQY

V gene: TRBV29-1
J gene: TRBJ1-1
CDR3 length: 9
D gene: .
CDR3 protein: SVMMNTEAF

V gene: TRBV4-1
J gene: TRBJ1-6
CDR3 length: 11
D gene: .
CDR3 protein: ASSQDGGSPLH

V gene: TRBV21-1
J gene: TRBJ2-3
CDR3 length: 10
D gene: .
CDR3 protein: ASSSHLDTQY

V gene: TRBV6-5
J gene: TRBJ1-5
CDR3 length: 12
D gene: TRBD1
CDR3 protein: ASSSGQNNQPQH

V gene: TRBV4-3
J gene: TRBJ1-4
CDR3 length: 17
D gene: TRBD1
CDR3 protein: ASSQDLGTGDATNEKLF

V gene: TRBV11-2
J gene: TRBJ2-3
CDR3 length: 13
D gene: .
CDR3 protein: ASSLVGGGTDTQY

V gene: TRBV12-3/TRBV12-4
J gene: TRBJ1-1
CDR3 length: 9
D gene: .
CDR3 protein: ASSHKEKSF

V gene: TRBV6-5
J gene: TRBJ2-4
CDR3 length: 10
D gene: .
CDR3 protein: ASSAGRNIQY

V gene: TRBV5-1
J gene: TRBJ2-1
CDR3 length: 13
D gene: TRBD2
CDR3 protein: ASSSPSGGIDEQF

V gene: TRBV12-3/TRBV12-4
J gene: TRBJ1-5
CDR3 length: 10
D gene: .
CDR3 protein: ASSLNYQPQH

V gene: TRBV7-2
J gene: TRBJ1-1
CDR3 length: 12
D gene: .
CDR3 protein: ASSGVGGNTEAF